This T cell receptor (beta chain) was found in a study of T cell clusters in autoimmune cytopenias. Study-level information: The median distinct TRB clonotype count was a few thousand per sample, from a median around 52,000 reads.

This clonotype is called medium-sized (0.01 to 0.1%) based on its frequency. TRB amplification used 250 ng of peripheral blood genomic DNA. One tube held mixed TRB-A and TRB-B primer pools for touch-down PCR. TCRdb reprocessed the multiplex PCR reads and stores each CDR3 protein as one record, lacking DNA. Listed are roughly 2,900 distinct CDR3 sequences; roughly 3% falls within the top ten. Germline V lookup: CDR1 MNHNY, CDR2 SVGAGI (reference sequence). CDR3 size: 14 residues. This rearrangement joins TRBV6-6 to TRBJ1-1; TCRdb lists TRBD1, though no DNA is available to test this call. This sequence was found in a human donor with an autoimmune cytopenia or autoimmune hepatitis (not recorded which). Sequencing was done on a sample of peripheral blood. The CDR3 here is CASSYVSPNTEAFF.